These 32 T cell receptor beta chains originate from one sample sequenced in a study of radiotherapy plus CTLA-4 blockade in lung cancer. TCRdb's table, derived via immunoSEQ multiplex PCR, lists solely in-frame clones and lacks some. The sample includes about 120,000 clones, approximately 90% of them seen just once. Sequenced material: peripheral blood, taken from a patient treated with radiotherapy plus ipilimumab. The receptor source for this set is a human donor with non-small cell lung cancer that progressed on radiotherapy plus ipilimumab.

The chain couples TRBV6-1 to TRBJ2-7; D gene ambiguous. In germline, CDR1 is MNHNS, CDR2 SASEGT. CDR3 length: 12 amino acids. Trimming left V 0 bases short and J 12 bases short, with 12 bases between. CDR3 in DNA: TGTGCCAGCAGTGAAGCGTCTCTTATTCGGTACTTC. It is translated as CASSEASLIRYF.

The CDR3 DNA follows: TGTGCCAGCAGTTCCCCCGGTCCAGGGATCAATCAGCCCCAGCATTTT. Translation gives CASSSPGPGINQPQHF. This chain joins TRBV6-6 and TRBJ1-5, with D perhaps TRBD1 (5 bases). CDR1 is MNHNY, CDR2 SVGAGI, per germline (reference sequence). Trimming pared 4 bases from V and 3 bases from J, leaving 16 bases between. The CDR3 totals 16 residues.

This clone occurred once. The V and J genes are TRBV19 and TRBJ1-4; D is uncertain. Germline V gene data show CDR1 as LNHDA and CDR2 as SQIVND (reference sequence). This CDR3 spans 14 amino acids. The V gene lost 3 bases and the J gene lost 5 bases, with 10 bases spanning the gap. The CDR3 is CASSILRPNEKLFF. For the CDR3, the DNA is TGTGCCAGTAGTATTCTGCGTCCCAATGAAAAACTGTTTTTT.

The rearrangement joins TRBV10-3 to TRBJ1-3, with D tentatively TRBD1 (6 bases). V was clipped by 6 bases and J by 0 bases, with 9 bases between them. This CDR3 spans 14 amino acids. The V gene's germline CDR1 is ENHRY and CDR2 SYGVKD. The chain's CDR3 is CAIRGASSGNTIYF. CDR3 nucleotide sequence: TGTGCCATCAGGGGGGCCTCCTCTGGAAACACCATATATTTT.

This chain joins TRBV15 and TRBJ2-2; D could derive from TRBD1 or TRBD2 (6 bases each). Germline V lookup: CDR1 LNHNV, CDR2 YYDKDF (reference sequence). The ends were cut back, 0 bases at V and 6 bases at J, with 17 bases in the middle. This CDR3 region has 17 residues. The CDR3 nucleotides are TGTGCCACCAGCAGAGATCCGCGCAAGGGGGGTGCCGGGGAGCTGTTTTTT. This codes for CATSRDPRKGGAGELFF.

This clone was seen a single time. This chain links TRBV4-1 with TRBJ2-1, with 12 bases identical to TRBD2. The CDR3 loop spans 16 amino acids. The V and J ends lost 0 bases and 6 bases, in that order; junction bases with no gene match: 3. The germline gives CDR1 MGHRA, CDR2 YSYEKL. CDR3 in amino acids: CASSQELAGGSNEQFF. CDR3 nucleotides: TGCGCCAGCAGCCAAGAGCTAGCGGGAGGGTCCAATGAGCAGTTCTTC.

The gene calls are TRBV6-5 and TRBJ1-2; 8 bases agree with TRBD1. The CDR3 length is 13 residues. Germline CDR1 and CDR2: MNHEY and SVGAGI. The trim removed 5 bases at V and 8 bases at J, leaving 7 bases unmatched. CDR3 DNA sequence: TGTGCCAGCAGTCCCTGGACAGGGTCCGGCTACACCTTC. This codes for CASSPWTGSGYTF.

This clone was seen only a few times. The J gene is TRBJ2-1, the V gene TRBV6-6; 7 bases map to TRBD2. CDR1 and CDR2 (germline): MNHNY, SVGAGI (reference sequence). V was pared by 3 bases and J by 8 bases, with 4 bases of the junction left unmatched. The CDR3 extends over 13 amino acids. The CDR3 DNA sequence: TGTGCCAGCAGTTATGCGGGAGTCGATGAGCAGTTCTTC. Amino acid sequence: CASSYAGVDEQFF.

In its sample, this clone was seen once. The DNA of the CDR3 is TGTGCCAGCAGCCCCCCGGCCGTGAGCTCCTACGAGCAGTACTTC. Amino acid sequence: CASSPPAVSSYEQYF. V and J are TRBV7-8 and TRBJ2-7; D gene unclear. This CDR3 has 15 residues. The ends were cut back, 5 bases at V and 0 bases at J, with 14 bases in the middle. The germline CDR1 and CDR2 sequences are SGHVS and FQNEAQ.

Points on this clone: Other nucleotide sequences in the sample specify the same CDR3. The J gene is TRBJ2-3, the V gene TRBV4-1; 8 bases agree with TRBD2. Trimming took 6 bases from V and 2 from J; bases not matched to a gene: 10. The germline V gene encodes CDR1 MGHRA and CDR2 YSYEKL. The CDR3 is 16 amino acids. The CDR3 DNA follows: TGCGCCAGCAGTCGTAATGTTGGACTAGCCACAGATACGCAGTATTTT. Translated: CASSRNVGLATDTQYF.

This clone was seen just once. The chain employs TRBV27 and TRBJ1-3; 8 nucleotides line up with TRBD1. The length of the CDR3 is 17 residues. From germline, CDR1 is MNHEY and CDR2 SMNVEV (reference sequence). V shed 6 bases and J 7 bases; nucleotides not matched to a gene: 17. CDR3 region: CASRMEGTGTLGNTIYF. CDR3 in DNA: TGTGCCAGCAGGATGGAAGGGACAGGAACTTTGGGGAACACCATATATTTT.

This clone showed up just a few times. The chain recombines TRBV6-6 with TRBJ2-7; TRBD2 matches 7 bases. The CDR3 runs to 12 residues. With 9 bases clipped from V and 3 bases from J, the junction kept 5 bases outside the gene matches. Per germline, CDR1 MNHNY and CDR2 SVGAGI (reference sequence). The CDR3 loop is CASSGFFYEQYF. CDR3 nucleotides: TGTGCCAGTAGCGGGTTTTTCTACGAGCAGTACTTC.

The rearrangement joins TRBV11-2 to TRBJ1-1; D gene uncertain. CDR3 length: 14 amino acids. The V end lost 0 bases, the J end lost 4 bases, and 9 bases lay between the germline ends. CDR1 is SGHAT and CDR2 is FQNNGV in the germline V gene. CDR3 sequence reads: CASSLEGRGTEAFF. CDR3 sequence (DNA): TGTGCCAGCAGCTTAGAAGGCAGAGGCACTGAAGCTTTCTTT.

The chain uses TRBV6-1 and TRBJ2-5, with D perhaps TRBD1 (6 bases). Germline V gene data show CDR1 as MNHNS and CDR2 as SASEGT. The CDR3 contains 15 residues. The V end lost 6 bases, the J end lost 2 bases, and 16 bases lay between the germline ends. The DNA for the CDR3 is TGTGCCAGCAGGACACAAACAGGGTTTCAAGAGACCCAGTACTTC. Translation: CASRTQTGFQETQYF.

About this clone: An end of the junction differs from the germline gene, which may be a read error. V gene TRBV5-1 combines with J gene TRBJ1-5, with 9 bases aligning to TRBD1. Germline V gene sequence: CDR1 SGHRS, CDR2 YFSETQ. This CDR3 is 15 amino acids long. CDR3 sequence reads: CASSLGQGSNQPQHF. CDR3 DNA sequence: TGCGCCAGCAGTTTGGGACAGGGCAGCAATCAGCCCCAGCATTTT.

The chain is built from TRBV7-9 and TRBJ1-1; 8 nucleotides match TRBD1. Germline CDR1 and CDR2: SEHNR and FQNEAQ (reference sequence). V trimming: 4 bases; J trimming: 1 base; junction bases outside the gene matches: 2. This CDR3 spans 14 amino acids. Written as DNA, the CDR3 is TGTGCCAGCAGCTCCAGGGGGCCGAACACTGAAGCTTTCTTT. Translated: CASSSRGPNTEAFF.

The gene calls are TRBV27 and TRBJ1-2, with 7 bases identical to TRBD1. CDR3 size: 14 residues. Unmatched junction bases numbered 6, after V lost 4 bases and J lost 4 bases. Germline loops: CDR1 MNHEY, CDR2 SMNVEV (reference sequence). The DNA for the CDR3 is TGTGCCAGCAGTTACAGGGGCACCGCCTATGGCTACACCTTC. This translates into CASSYRGTAYGYTF.

This chain links TRBV7-2 with TRBJ1-1, with TRBD1 identical over 8 bases. V was pared by 3 bases and J by 3 bases, with 12 bases of the junction left unmatched. This CDR3 comprises 17 residues. Germline V gene lookup returns CDR1 SGHTA and CDR2 FQGNSA. This CDR3 is CASSLPLGTGDHTEAFF. The DNA of the CDR3 is TGTGCCAGCAGCTTGCCCCTCGGGACAGGCGATCACACTGAAGCTTTCTTT.

V and J are TRBV6-4 and TRBJ2-1; D is possibly TRBD1 or TRBD2 (5 bases each). Germline values: CDR1 MRHNA, CDR2 SNTAGT. CDR3 length: 14 amino acids. The V and J ends lost 5 bases and 8 bases respectively, with 16 bases between them. Here the CDR3 DNA reads TGTGCCAGCAGTCCCCGGGACCTAGACGATGAGCAGTTCTTC. Amino acids: CASSPRDLDDEQFF.

The rearrangement joins TRBV4-2 to TRBJ2-5, with 7 bases identical to TRBD1. This CDR3 region has 16 residues. J gave up 0 bases and V 5 bases, and 9 bases lay outside the gene matches. CDR1 is LGHNA and CDR2 is YNFKEQ in the germline V gene. The CDR3 coding sequence is TGTGCCAGCAGCACCCGGACAGGTGACTACCAAGAGACCCAGTACTTC. Amino acid sequence: CASSTRTGDYQETQYF.

The chain links TRBV5-1 to TRBJ2-1; D is possibly TRBD1 or TRBD2 (5 bases each). V gave up 7 bases and J gave up 4 bases, with 21 bases separating them. The CDR3 spans 16 residues. CDR1 is SGHRS, CDR2 YFSETQ, per germline. CDR3 sequence: CASRLKRDPIYNEQFF. In nucleotides, the CDR3 is TGCGCCAGCCGACTGAAACGGGACCCGATATACAATGAGCAGTTCTTC.

The V and J genes are TRBV4-1 and TRBJ2-2; D perhaps matches TRBD1 (5 bases). Per the germline V gene, CDR1 is MGHRA and CDR2 is YSYEKL. V was shortened by 4 bases and J by 4 bases, with 16 bases between the two germline ends. This CDR3 region has 16 residues. The DNA of the CDR3 is TGCGCCAGCAGCCCGCGAGACGACAGCATCACCGGGGAGCTGTTTTTT. It translates to CASSPRDDSITGELFF.

This chain joins TRBV11-2 and TRBJ2-3, with a weak D call TRBD2 (6 bases). The length of the CDR3 is 16 residues. Germline CDR1 and CDR2: SGHAT and FQNNGV. Deletions cut 5 bases from V and 0 bases from J, with 15 bases between. The CDR3 DNA is TGTGCCAGCAGCCTACAGCGGGTCCGTAGCACAGATACGCAGTATTTT. This encodes CASSLQRVRSTDTQYF.

V is TRBV4-2 and J is TRBJ1-1; no clear D gene. The CDR3 is 13 residues long. Germline loops: CDR1 LGHNA, CDR2 YNFKEQ. Trimming cost V 4 bases and J 9 bases, with 15 bases left between them. CDR3 nucleotide sequence: TGTGCCAGCAGCCCTCAGGCCTCCGGGAAAGCTTTCTTT. Translated, it gives CASSPQASGKAFF.

The chain has TRBV4-2 and TRBJ2-2, with TRBD2 matching over 11 bases. In germline, CDR1 is LGHNA, CDR2 YNFKEQ. The CDR3 runs to 17 residues. The junction had 7 bases not matched to a gene; V was cut back by 0 bases and J by 7 bases. The CDR3 protein is CASSQDLLAGVYGELFF. The CDR3 nucleotides read TGTGCCAGCAGCCAAGATTTACTAGCGGGAGTATACGGGGAGCTGTTTTTT.

The J gene is TRBJ1-2, the V gene TRBV6-5; 9 bases align to TRBD1. The CDR3 sequence is 14 residues long. The trim removed 6 bases at V and 8 bases at J, leaving 10 bases unmatched. CDR1 and CDR2 from the germline V gene are MNHEY and SVGAGI. In DNA, the CDR3 is TGTGCCAGCAGCCGGACAGGGGATTCTTCAGGCTACACCTTC. As protein: CASSRTGDSSGYTF.

V is TRBV18 and J is TRBJ1-1; D uncertain. Germline CDR1 is KGHSH and CDR2 is LQKENI. V was trimmed by 4 bases and J by 3 bases, leaving 9 bases between them. This CDR3 is 13 amino acids long. The CDR3 is CASSLGKDTEAFF. Here the CDR3 DNA reads TGTGCCAGCTCACTAGGGAAGGACACTGAAGCTTTCTTT.

The chain recombines TRBV6-7 with TRBJ1-1, with TRBD1 identical over 7 bases. TRBV6-7 is an ORF; its function is uncertain. The CDR3 is 14 residues long. Unmatched junction bases numbered 7, after V lost 6 bases and J lost 3 bases. Here the CDR3 reads CASSLHGTDTEAFF. The DNA for the CDR3 is TGTGCCAGCAGCCTACACGGGACAGACACTGAAGCTTTCTTT.

The chain couples TRBV9 to TRBJ2-1; TRBD2 aligns across 9 bases. With V trimmed by 3 bases and J by 7 bases, 5 bases remained unmatched. The CDR3 length is 14 residues. Germline V gene sequence: CDR1 SGDLS, CDR2 YYNGEE. CDR3 in DNA: TGTGCCAGCAGCGACCATAGCGGGGGTAATGAGCAGTTCTTC. This sequence encodes CASSDHSGGNEQFF. The full variable domain, its missing parts supplied by reference TRBV9 and TRBJ2-1, is DSGVTQTPKHLITATGQRVTLRCSPRSGDLSVYWYQQSLDQGLQFLIQYYNGEERAKGNILERFSAQQFPDLHSELNLSSLELGDSALYFCASSDHSGGNEQFFGPGTRLTVL.

This chain connects TRBV5-8 to TRBJ2-3; D is unclear. The V and J ends lost 0 bases and 0 bases respectively, with 5 bases between them. The germline CDR1 and CDR2 sequences are SGHTS and YDEGEE. The CDR3 has 14 amino acids. The CDR3 coding sequence is TGTGCCAGCAGCTTGGTCCGGAGCACAGATACGCAGTATTTT. Translating gives CASSLVRSTDTQYF.

The chain carries TRBV2 and TRBJ2-1, with 7 bases that match TRBD1. This CDR3 region has 15 residues. Trimming took 3 bases from V and 4 from J; bases not matched to a gene: 6. The V gene's germline CDR1 is SNHLY and CDR2 FYNNEI. The CDR3 sequence is CASSDMGQIYNEQFF. CDR3 sequence (DNA): TGTGCCAGCAGTGATATGGGACAGATATACAATGAGCAGTTCTTC.

The chain couples TRBV5-1 to TRBJ2-7, with D possibly being TRBD1 (5 bases). V lost 0 bases, J lost 0 bases, and 10 bases lay in between. CDR3 size: 15 residues. From germline, CDR1 is SGHRS and CDR2 YFSETQ. The CDR3 coding sequence is TGCGCCAGCAGCTTGGCCCCAGGGATCTCCTACGAGCAGTACTTC. Its protein product is CASSLAPGISYEQYF.